This T cell receptor (beta chain) is from a study of vaccination and CD4 T cells after COVID-19. About the research overall: Median time from COVID diagnosis to post-COVID sampling was over 85 days (35 to 161). The study's findings and limits: Among those convalescent, a median around 86% of reactive clones emerged solely post-vaccination.

This clonotype was counted between two and nine times. Its cognate antigen is unknown. Sequenced with the Oncomine TCR Beta short-read assay was DNA taken from cultured CD4+ T cells. One entry per CDR3 protein, called by TCRdb with MiXCR from the PCR reads. There are about 20,000 distinct CDR3 sequences in the sample; 45% to 60% occur only once, and around 5.5% lies in the top ten. Treatment denoted: approximately nine-day PBMC culture with coronavirus spike peptide pools or control peptides (ViraFEST assay). Germline loops: CDR1 LGHNT, CDR2 FRNRAP. This CDR3 is built from 15 residues. Trimming shortened V by 0 bases and J by 1 base, and 7 bases separated the two germline ends.

The sequenced material came from CD4+ T cells from blood, cultured in vitro. The chain combines TRBV12-5 with TRBJ1-5, with D unclear. The receptor was isolated from a human donor who had recovered from COVID-19. The CDR3 DNA reads TGTGCTAGTGGTTTGGTTGGGAGCAGCAATCAGCCCCAGCATTTT. This gives the protein CASGLVGSSNQPQHF. Full variable domain (outside the CDR3, taken from reference TRBV12-5 and TRBJ1-5): DARVTQTPRHKVTEMGQEVTMRCQPILGHNTVFWYRQTMMQGLELLAYFRNRAPLDDSGMPKDRFSAEMPDATLATLKIQPSEPRDSAVYFCASGLVGSSNQPQHFGDGTRLSIL.